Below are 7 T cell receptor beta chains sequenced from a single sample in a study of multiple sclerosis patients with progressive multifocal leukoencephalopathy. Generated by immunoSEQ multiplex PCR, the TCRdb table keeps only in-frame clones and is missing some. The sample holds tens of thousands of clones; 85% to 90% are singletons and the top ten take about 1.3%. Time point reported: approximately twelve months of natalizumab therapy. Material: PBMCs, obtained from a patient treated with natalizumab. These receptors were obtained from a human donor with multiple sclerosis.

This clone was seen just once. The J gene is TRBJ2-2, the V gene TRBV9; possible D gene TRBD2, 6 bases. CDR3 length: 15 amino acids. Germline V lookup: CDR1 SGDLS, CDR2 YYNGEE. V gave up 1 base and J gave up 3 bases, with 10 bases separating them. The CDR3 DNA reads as TGTGCCAGCAGCGTACGGGGGTGGGACACCGGGGAGCTGTTTTTT. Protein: CASSVRGWDTGELFF.

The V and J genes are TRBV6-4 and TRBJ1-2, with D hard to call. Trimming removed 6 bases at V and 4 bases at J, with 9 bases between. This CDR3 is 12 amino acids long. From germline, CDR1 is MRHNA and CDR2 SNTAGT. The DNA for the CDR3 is TGTGCCAGCAGCTCAGATACCTATGGCTACACCTTC. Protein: CASSSDTYGYTF.

CDR3 sequence reads: CASSRQGLAKNIQYF. As DNA, the CDR3 is TGCGCCAGCAGCCGACAGGGGCTAGCCAAAAACATTCAGTACTTC. This chain links TRBV4-1 with TRBJ2-4; 8 nucleotides line up with TRBD1. This CDR3 is built from 15 residues. Germline V gives CDR1 MGHRA, CDR2 YSYEKL. V shed 4 bases, J shed 0 bases, and the junction held 2 bases outside the gene matches.

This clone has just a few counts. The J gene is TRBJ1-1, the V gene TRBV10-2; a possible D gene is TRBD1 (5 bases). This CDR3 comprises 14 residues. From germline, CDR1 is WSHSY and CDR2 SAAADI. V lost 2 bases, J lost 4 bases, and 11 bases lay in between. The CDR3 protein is CASSEGRAGTEAFF. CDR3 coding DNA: TGCGCCAGCAGTGAGGGCAGGGCGGGCACTGAAGCTTTCTTT.

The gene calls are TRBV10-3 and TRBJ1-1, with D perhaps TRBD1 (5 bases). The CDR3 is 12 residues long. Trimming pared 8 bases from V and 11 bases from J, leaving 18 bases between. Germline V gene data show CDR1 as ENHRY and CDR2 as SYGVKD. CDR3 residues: CAIQRDGVRAFF. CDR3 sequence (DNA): TGTGCCATCCAGAGGGACGGTGTGAGGGCTTTCTTT.

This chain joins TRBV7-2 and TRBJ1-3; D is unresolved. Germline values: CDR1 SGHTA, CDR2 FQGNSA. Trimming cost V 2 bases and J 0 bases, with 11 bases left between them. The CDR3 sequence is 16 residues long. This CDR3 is CASSLTRETSGNTIYF. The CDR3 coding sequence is TGTGCCAGCAGCTTAACCCGGGAAACCTCTGGAAACACCATATATTTT.

CDR3 in amino acids: CASSLGWLANIQGTQYF. CDR3 sequence (DNA): TGTGCCAGCAGCTTAGGTTGGCTAGCGAACATCCAGGGGACCCAGTACTTC. The V call is TRBV11-1, the J call TRBJ2-5, with a possible D match to TRBD2 (6 bases). Germline V gives CDR1 SGHAT, CDR2 FQDESV (reference sequence). The CDR3 totals 17 residues. V gave up 1 base and J gave up 7 bases, with 22 bases separating them.